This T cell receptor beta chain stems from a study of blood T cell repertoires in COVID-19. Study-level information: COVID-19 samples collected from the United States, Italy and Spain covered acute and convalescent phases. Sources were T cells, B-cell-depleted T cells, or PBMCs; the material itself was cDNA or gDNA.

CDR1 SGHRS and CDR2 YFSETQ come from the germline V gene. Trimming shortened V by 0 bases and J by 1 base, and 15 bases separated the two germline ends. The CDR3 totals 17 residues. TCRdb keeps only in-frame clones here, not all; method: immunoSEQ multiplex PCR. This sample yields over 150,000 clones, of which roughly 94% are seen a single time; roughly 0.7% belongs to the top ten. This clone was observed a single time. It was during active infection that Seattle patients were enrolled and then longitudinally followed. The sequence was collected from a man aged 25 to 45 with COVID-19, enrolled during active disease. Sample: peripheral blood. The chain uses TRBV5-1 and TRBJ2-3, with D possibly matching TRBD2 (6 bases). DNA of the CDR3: TGCGCCAGCAGCTTGGGTACGGCGGGGTTACGCACAGATACGCAGTATTTT. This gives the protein CASSLGTAGLRTDTQYF.